The 23 T cell receptor beta chains reported below all come from one sample, sequenced in a study of control samples from healthy donors and cancer patients. Using immunoSEQ multiplex PCR, the repertoire was profiled, and TCRdb retains in-frame clones only, with some absent. Among about 120,000 clones listed, roughly 90% were seen once. The sample consisted of PBMCs. These receptors originate from a woman aged 55-69 years with lung cancer.

CDR3 sequence reads: CASGLHAVRYEQYF. For the CDR3, the DNA is TGTGCTAGTGGTTTGCATGCAGTACGCTACGAGCAGTACTTC. V usage is TRBV12-5 and J usage is TRBJ2-7; D not resolved. The germline V gene has CDR1 LGHNT and CDR2 FRNRAP. V shed 2 bases and J shed 3 bases, with 11 bases lying between them. The CDR3 loop spans 14 amino acids.

This clone was counted a single time. The genes are TRBV29-1 and TRBJ1-1; TRBD1 aligns across 7 bases. Per the germline V gene, CDR1 is SQVTM and CDR2 is ANQGSEA. The CDR3 consists of 15 residues. V was pared by 3 bases and J by 6 bases, with 13 bases of the junction left unmatched. CDR3 sequence: CSVDLQGTMHAEAFF. In DNA, the CDR3 is TGCAGCGTTGATTTACAGGGGACGATGCACGCTGAAGCTTTCTTT. The whole variable domain, filled in from reference TRBV29-1 and TRBJ1-1, reads SAVISQKPSRDICQRGTSLTIQCQVDSQVTMMFWYRQQPGQSLTLIATANQGSEATYESGFVIDKFPISRPNLTFSTLTVSNMSPEDSSIYLCSVDLQGTMHAEAFFGQGTRLTVV.

This rearrangement joins TRBV5-1 to TRBJ2-3; TRBD1 matches 8 bases. The CDR3 loop spans 15 amino acids. Losses at the gene ends were 4 bases for V and 1 base for J; bases not matched to a gene: 5. The germline V gene has CDR1 SGHRS and CDR2 YFSETQ. The CDR3 DNA follows: TGCGCCAGCAGCCGGGACAGGTCCGGCACAGATACGCAGTATTTT. Its translation is CASSRDRSGTDTQYF. The whole variable domain, filled in from reference TRBV5-1 and TRBJ2-3, reads KAGVTQTPRYLIKTRGQQVTLSCSPISGHRSVSWYQQTPGQGLQFLFEYFSETQRNKGNFPGRFSGRQFSNSRSEMNVSTLELGDSALYLCASSRDRSGTDTQYFGPGTRLTVL.

This chain connects TRBV2 to TRBJ1-2; D unresolved. This CDR3 is 11 amino acids long. V was trimmed by 11 bases and J by 12 bases, leaving 19 bases between them. CDR1 is SNHLY and CDR2 is FYNNEI in the germline V gene. The CDR3 DNA is TGTGCCGGACTACCTTCAAAAGCTAACACCTTC. Its translation: CAGLPSKANTF.

In DNA, the CDR3 is TGTGCCAGCAGCGGACTCGCGCCGACAGGGTTGAACACTGAAGCTTTCTTT. Translating it yields CASSGLAPTGLNTEAFF. The chain employs TRBV9 and TRBJ1-1; 7 positions agree with TRBD1. Germline V gene data show CDR1 as SGDLS and CDR2 as YYNGEE. The CDR3 has 17 residues. J lost 0 bases, V lost 3 bases, and 11 bases had no gene match.

The genes are TRBV5-1 and TRBJ2-7; 15 bases align to TRBD2. CDR1 SGHRS and CDR2 YFSETQ come from the germline V gene. Trimming at V came to 1 base and at J to 1 base, leaving 9 bases not matched to a gene. The CDR3 consists of 19 residues. CDR3 residues: CASSLRQGTSGGPSYEQYF. DNA for the CDR3: TGCGCCAGCAGCTTGCGCCAAGGGACTAGCGGGGGGCCGTCCTACGAGCAGTACTTC. The complete variable domain, with remaining parts taken from reference TRBV5-1 and TRBJ2-7, reads KAGVTQTPRYLIKTRGQQVTLSCSPISGHRSVSWYQQTPGQGLQFLFEYFSETQRNKGNFPGRFSGRQFSNSRSEMNVSTLELGDSALYLCASSLRQGTSGGPSYEQYFGPGTRLTVT.

This clone appeared a few times. The chain couples TRBV7-9 to TRBJ1-2, with D perhaps matching TRBD1 (6 bases). CDR1 is SEHNR, CDR2 FQNEAQ, per germline (reference sequence). V lost 5 bases to trimming and J lost 7 bases, with 26 bases between them. The CDR3 contains 17 residues. CDR3 nucleotide sequence: TGTGCCAGCAGCCCCATAAGTGGGGCCAGGGGTAAGGCTGGCTACACCTTC. Translation: CASSPISGARGKAGYTF.

This chain uses TRBV30 with TRBJ1-5; TRBD1 is a possible D gene (6 bases). Germline V gene sequence: CDR1 GTSNPN, CDR2 SVGIG (reference sequence). Between the trimmed V and J ends, which lost 4 bases and 7 bases, there was a span of 20 bases. The length of the CDR3 is 15 residues. The CDR3 coding sequence is TGTGCCTGGAACTCGGCGGGTATCCAGGGGCAGCCCCAGCATTTT. This codes for CAWNSAGIQGQPQHF.

A word on this clone: Other DNA sequences within the sample encode an identical CDR3. This rearrangement joins TRBV9 to TRBJ2-3, with D unresolved. The CDR3 extends over 16 amino acids. Germline V gene lookup returns CDR1 SGDLS and CDR2 YYNGEE. With 0 bases removed from V and 0 bases from J, the gap between germline ends came to 11 bases. Here the CDR3 reads CASSVVHGRSTDTQYF. Written as DNA, the CDR3 is TGTGCCAGCAGCGTAGTACACGGTCGAAGCACAGATACGCAGTATTTT.

This clone was counted only a few times. V usage is TRBV2 and J usage is TRBJ2-1, with 10 bases lining up with TRBD1. Germline values: CDR1 SNHLY, CDR2 FYNNEI. The length of the CDR3 is 13 residues. J gave up 7 bases and V 6 bases, and 3 bases lay outside the gene matches. CDR3 in DNA: TGTGCCAGCAGATTGGACAGGGGGAATGAGCAGTTCTTC. It is translated as CASRLDRGNEQFF.

The chain is built from TRBV6-2 or TRBV6-3 and TRBJ1-3, with D tentatively TRBD1 (5 bases). This CDR3 comprises 15 residues. In germline, CDR1 is MNHEY, CDR2 SVGEGT. The ends were cut back, 6 bases at V and 8 bases at J, with 20 bases in the middle. CDR3 bases: TGTGCCAGCAGCCTCGCCGGGACTGCTGGGGACACCATATATTTT. Translating gives CASSLAGTAGDTIYF.

The V gene is TRBV6-5, the J gene TRBJ2-2, with TRBD1 matching 8 bases. Unmatched junction bases numbered 7, after V lost 9 bases and J lost 4 bases. The CDR3 is 14 residues long. In germline, CDR1 is MNHEY, CDR2 SVGAGI. CDR3 sequence reads: CARKQGAGTGELFF. The CDR3 DNA reads as TGTGCCAGAAAGCAGGGGGCGGGCACCGGGGAGCTGTTTTTT.

The V gene is TRBV28, the J gene TRBJ1-5, with D possibly TRBD1 on 5 matching bases. This CDR3 has 15 residues. The V end lost 3 bases, the J end lost 3 bases, and 12 bases lay between the germline ends. Germline CDR1 MDHEN, CDR2 SYDVKM. The CDR3 reads CASSLTVLDNQPQHF. The DNA for the CDR3 is TGTGCCAGCAGTTTGACAGTTCTCGACAATCAGCCCCAGCATTTT. Drawing the rest from reference TRBV28 and TRBJ1-5, the complete variable domain is DVKVTQSSRYLVKRTGEKVFLECVQDMDHENMFWYRQDPGLGLRLIYFSYDVKMKEKGDIPEGYSVSREKKERFSLILESASTNQTSMYLCASSLTVLDNQPQHFGDGTRLSIL.

The chain has TRBV7-2 and TRBJ2-1; maybe TRBD2 (6 bases). The germline V gene has CDR1 SGHTA and CDR2 FQGNSA. Trimming pared 5 bases from V and 12 bases from J, leaving 14 bases between. The CDR3 totals 12 residues. The CDR3 sequence: CASSPHVGGQFF. CDR3 sequence (DNA): TGTGCCAGCAGCCCTCACGTGGGGGGGCAGTTCTTC.

This chain links TRBV9 with TRBJ2-7; D possibly corresponds to TRBD2 (5 bases). The V and J ends lost 0 bases and 1 base respectively, with 14 bases between them. CDR3 length: 16 residues. The germline V gene encodes CDR1 SGDLS and CDR2 YYNGEE. CDR3 in DNA: TGTGCCAGCAGCGTAGGCCCCGCTAGCACATCCTACGAGCAGTACTTC. Translated: CASSVGPASTSYEQYF.

The rearrangement uses TRBV5-6 and TRBJ1-2, with a weak D call TRBD1 (6 bases). The CDR3 is made up of 13 amino acids. CDR1 is SGHDT, CDR2 YYEEEE, per germline. The V gene lost 5 bases and the J gene lost 3 bases, with 11 bases spanning the gap. The CDR3 DNA follows: TGTGCCAGCAGTCTAGGGGGTTACTATGGCTACACCTTC. Translated, it gives CASSLGGYYGYTF.

J is TRBJ1-2 and V is TRBV28; 10 positions agree with TRBD1. The V and J ends lost 4 bases and 4 bases, in that order; junction bases with no gene match: 3. The CDR3 runs 14 residues. Germline CDR1 is MDHEN and CDR2 is SYDVKM. CDR3 DNA: TGTGCCAGCAGTTGGGGGACAGGGGCCTATGGCTACACCTTC. It is translated as CASSWGTGAYGYTF.

The V and J genes are TRBV9 and TRBJ1-1, with D unresolved. This CDR3 spans 14 amino acids. Trimming shortened V by 0 bases and J by 4 bases, and 10 bases separated the two germline ends. Germline values: CDR1 SGDLS, CDR2 YYNGEE. In nucleotides, the CDR3 is TGTGCCAGCAGCGTAGATAGCACAGCCACTGAAGCTTTCTTT. Its translation: CASSVDSTATEAFF.

The rearrangement joins TRBV5-1 to TRBJ1-4, with D unresolved. Germline lookup yields CDR1 SGHRS and CDR2 YFSETQ. The CDR3 totals 14 residues. Trimming took 4 bases from V and 4 from J, leaving 11 bases between them. CDR3: CASSLSGNNEKLFF. CDR3 nucleotide sequence: TGCGCCAGCAGCCTCTCCGGGAATAATGAAAAACTGTTTTTT.

A note on this clone: Its ends do not fully match the called genes, so a read error is possible. Other DNA sequences from this sample encode an identical CDR3 as well. This chain links TRBV19 with TRBJ1-5; D gene uncertain. The germline V gene encodes CDR1 LNHDA and CDR2 SQIVND (reference sequence). CDR3 length: 14 residues. CDR3 protein: CASNPALPNQPQHF. The CDR3 coding sequence is TGTGCCAGTAACCCGGCCCTCCCCAATCAACCCCAGCATTTT.

CDR3 nucleotide sequence: TGTGCCAGCAGCTTAGATATTAGCGGCAATGAGCAGTTCTTC. This gives the protein CASSLDISGNEQFF. This chain uses TRBV7-9 with TRBJ2-1; TRBD2 is a possible D gene (6 bases). V was shortened by 1 base and J by 6 bases, with 10 bases between the two germline ends. This CDR3 has 14 amino acids. The V gene's germline CDR1 is SEHNR and CDR2 FQNEAQ (reference sequence).

The chain combines TRBV7-2 with TRBJ2-1, with D hard to call. Germline CDR1 SGHTA, CDR2 FQGNSA. The CDR3 sequence is 16 residues long. V shed 5 bases and J shed 4 bases, with 18 bases lying between them. Here the CDR3 reads CASSPPSPRRYNEQFF. CDR3 DNA: TGTGCCAGCAGCCCACCCAGTCCCCGGCGGTACAATGAGCAGTTCTTC. The complete variable domain, with remaining parts taken from reference TRBV7-2 and TRBJ2-1, reads GAGVSQSPSNKVTEKGKDVELRCDPISGHTALYWYRQSLGQGLEFLIYFQGNSAPDKSGLPSDRFSAERTGGSVSTLTIQRTQQEDSAVYLCASSPPSPRRYNEQFFGPGTRLTVL.

The rearrangement joins TRBV5-1 to TRBJ1-1; 7 bases line up with TRBD1. V shed 7 bases and J 2 bases; nucleotides not matched to a gene: 5. Germline CDR1 SGHRS, CDR2 YFSETQ. The CDR3 runs 13 residues. The CDR3 sequence is CASRGTVNTEAFF. Here the CDR3 DNA reads TGCGCCAGCCGGGGGACAGTAAACACTGAAGCTTTCTTT.